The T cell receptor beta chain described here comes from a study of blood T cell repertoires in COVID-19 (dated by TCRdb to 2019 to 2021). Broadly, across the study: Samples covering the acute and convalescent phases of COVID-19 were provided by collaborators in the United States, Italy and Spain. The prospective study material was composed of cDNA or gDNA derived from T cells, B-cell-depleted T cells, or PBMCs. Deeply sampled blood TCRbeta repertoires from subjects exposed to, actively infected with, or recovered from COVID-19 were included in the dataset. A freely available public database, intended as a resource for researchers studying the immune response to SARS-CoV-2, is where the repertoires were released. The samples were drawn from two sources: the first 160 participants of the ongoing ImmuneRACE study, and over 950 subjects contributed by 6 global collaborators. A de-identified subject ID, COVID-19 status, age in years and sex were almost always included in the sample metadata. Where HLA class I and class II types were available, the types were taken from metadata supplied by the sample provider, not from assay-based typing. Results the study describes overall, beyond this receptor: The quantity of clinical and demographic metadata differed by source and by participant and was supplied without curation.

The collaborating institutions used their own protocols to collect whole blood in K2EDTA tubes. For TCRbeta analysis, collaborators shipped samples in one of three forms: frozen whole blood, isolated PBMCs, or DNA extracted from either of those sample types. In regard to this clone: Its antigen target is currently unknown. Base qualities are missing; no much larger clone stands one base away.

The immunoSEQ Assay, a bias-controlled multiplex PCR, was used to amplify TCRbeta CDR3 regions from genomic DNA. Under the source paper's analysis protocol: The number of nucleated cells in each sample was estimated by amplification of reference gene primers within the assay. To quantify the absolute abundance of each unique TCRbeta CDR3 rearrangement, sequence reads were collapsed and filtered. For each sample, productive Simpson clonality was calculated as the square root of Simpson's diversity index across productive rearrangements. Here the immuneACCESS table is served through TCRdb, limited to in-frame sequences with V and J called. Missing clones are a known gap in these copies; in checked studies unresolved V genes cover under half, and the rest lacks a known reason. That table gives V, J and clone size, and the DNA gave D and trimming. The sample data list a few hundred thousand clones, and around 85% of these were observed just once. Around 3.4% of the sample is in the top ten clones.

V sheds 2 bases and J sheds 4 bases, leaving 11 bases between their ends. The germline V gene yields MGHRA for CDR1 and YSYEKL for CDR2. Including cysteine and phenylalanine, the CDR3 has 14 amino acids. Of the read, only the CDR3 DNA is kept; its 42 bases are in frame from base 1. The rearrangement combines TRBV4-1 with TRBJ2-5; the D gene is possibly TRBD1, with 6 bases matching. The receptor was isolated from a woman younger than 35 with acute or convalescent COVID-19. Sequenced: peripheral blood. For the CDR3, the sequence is CASSQNRVGETQYF. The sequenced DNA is TGCGCCAGCAGCCAAAACAGGGTAGGAGAGACCCAGTACTTC.